Sequencing of this T cell receptor (beta chain) was carried out in a study of technical replicates of blood from several donors. This table comes from immunoSEQ multiplex PCR, and its TCRdb copy is limited to in-frame clones, with some not included. Among roughly 81,000 clones listed, approximately 86% were seen once. The V gene lost 7 bases and the J gene lost 2 bases, with 19 bases spanning the gap. CDR1 is LNHDA and CDR2 is SQIVND in the germline V gene (reference sequence). CDR3 length: 16 residues. This chain links TRBV19 with TRBJ2-3, with D possibly TRBD2 on 6 matching bases. The clonotype was recovered from a human donor in good health. Some clones in this sample may be carry-over from other donors' samples. The sample was PBMCs. The CDR3 DNA follows: TGTGCCAGTAAGAACGTCAGCGGGCGACACACAGATACGCAGTATTTT. Translated: CASKNVSGRHTDTQYF. Together with reference TRBV19 and TRBJ2-3, the CDR3 gives the full variable domain: DGGITQSPKYLFRKEGQNVTLSCEQNLNHDAMYWYRQDPGQGLRLIYYSQIVNDFQKGDIAEGYSVSREKKESFPLTVTSAQKNPTAFYLCASKNVSGRHTDTQYFGPGTRLTVL.